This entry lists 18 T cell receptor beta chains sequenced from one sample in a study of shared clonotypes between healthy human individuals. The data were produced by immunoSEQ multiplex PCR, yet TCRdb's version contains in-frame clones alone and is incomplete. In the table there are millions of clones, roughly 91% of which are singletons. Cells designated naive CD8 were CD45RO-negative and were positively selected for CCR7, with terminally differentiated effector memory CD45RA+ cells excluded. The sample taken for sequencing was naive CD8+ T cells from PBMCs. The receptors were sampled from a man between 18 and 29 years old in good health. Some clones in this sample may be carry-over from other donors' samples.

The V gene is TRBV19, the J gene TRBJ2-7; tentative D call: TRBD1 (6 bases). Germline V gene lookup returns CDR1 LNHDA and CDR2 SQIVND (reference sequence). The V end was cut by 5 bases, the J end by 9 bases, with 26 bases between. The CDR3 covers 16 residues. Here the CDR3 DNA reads TGTGCCAGTAGTCGCCGATGGACAGATACTACGAGTGGGCAGTACTTC. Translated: CASSRRWTDTTSGQYF.

CDR3 nucleotides: TGTGCCAGCAGCGTAGGGGCCACAGATACGCAGTATTTT. Its protein product is CASSVGATDTQYF. This chain connects TRBV9 to TRBJ2-3; unclear D gene. Germline CDR1 is SGDLS and CDR2 is YYNGEE. The CDR3 spans 13 residues. Trimming cost V 0 bases and J 2 bases, with 4 bases left between them.

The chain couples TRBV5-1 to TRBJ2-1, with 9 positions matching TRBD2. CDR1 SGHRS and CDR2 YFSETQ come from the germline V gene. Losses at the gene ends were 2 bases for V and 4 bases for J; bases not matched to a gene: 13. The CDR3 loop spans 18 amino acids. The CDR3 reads CASSFGTPRLAEYNEQFF. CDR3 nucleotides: TGCGCCAGCAGCTTCGGAACACCTCGACTAGCGGAATACAATGAGCAGTTCTTC.

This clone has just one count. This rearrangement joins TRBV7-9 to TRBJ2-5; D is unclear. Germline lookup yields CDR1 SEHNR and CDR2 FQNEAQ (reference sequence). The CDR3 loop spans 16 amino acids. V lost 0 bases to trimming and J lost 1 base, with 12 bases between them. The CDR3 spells CASSLAGKRSQETQYF. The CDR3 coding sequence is TGTGCCAGCAGCTTAGCTGGGAAACGTTCCCAAGAGACCCAGTACTTC. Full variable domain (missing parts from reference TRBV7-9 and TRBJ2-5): DTGVSQNPRHKITKRGQNVTFRCDPISEHNRLYWYRQTLGQGPEFLTYFQNEAQLEKSRLLSDRFSAERPKGSFSTLEIQRTEQGDSAMYLCASSLAGKRSQETQYFGPGTRLLVL.

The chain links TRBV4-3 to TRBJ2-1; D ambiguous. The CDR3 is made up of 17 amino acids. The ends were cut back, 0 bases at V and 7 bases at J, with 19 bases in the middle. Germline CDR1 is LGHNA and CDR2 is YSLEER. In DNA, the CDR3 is TGCGCCAGCAGCCAAGAATCATACCAAATAGTAAAGAATGAGCAGTTCTTC. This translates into CASSQESYQIVKNEQFF.

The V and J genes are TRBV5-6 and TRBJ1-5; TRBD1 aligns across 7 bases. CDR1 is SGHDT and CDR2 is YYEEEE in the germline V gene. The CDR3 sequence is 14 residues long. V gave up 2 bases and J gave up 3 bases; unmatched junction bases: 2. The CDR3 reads CASSFRGHNQPQHF. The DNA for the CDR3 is TGTGCCAGCAGCTTTAGGGGGCACAATCAGCCCCAGCATTTT.

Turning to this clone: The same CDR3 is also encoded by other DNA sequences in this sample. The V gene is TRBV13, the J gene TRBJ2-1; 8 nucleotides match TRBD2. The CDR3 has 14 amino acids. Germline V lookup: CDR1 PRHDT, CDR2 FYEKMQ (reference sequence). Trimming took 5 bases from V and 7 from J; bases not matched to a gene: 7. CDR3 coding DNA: TGTGCCAGCAGCCCGCGGGGGGCTGGGAATGAGCAGTTCTTC. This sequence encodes CASSPRGAGNEQFF.

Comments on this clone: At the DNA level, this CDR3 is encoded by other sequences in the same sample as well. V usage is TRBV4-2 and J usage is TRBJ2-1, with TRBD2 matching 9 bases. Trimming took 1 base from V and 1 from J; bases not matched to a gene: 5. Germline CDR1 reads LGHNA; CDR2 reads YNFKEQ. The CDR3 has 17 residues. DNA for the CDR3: TGTGCCAGCAGCCAAGTACTGGCGGGAGGGTCCTACAATGAGCAGTTCTTC. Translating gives CASSQVLAGGSYNEQFF.

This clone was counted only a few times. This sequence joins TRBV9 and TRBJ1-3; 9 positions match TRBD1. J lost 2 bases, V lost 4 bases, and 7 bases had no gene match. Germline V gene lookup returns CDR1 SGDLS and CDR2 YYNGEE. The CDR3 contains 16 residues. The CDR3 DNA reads TGTGCCAGCAGCCCTACGGACAGGGGAACTGGAAACACCATATATTTT. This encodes CASSPTDRGTGNTIYF.

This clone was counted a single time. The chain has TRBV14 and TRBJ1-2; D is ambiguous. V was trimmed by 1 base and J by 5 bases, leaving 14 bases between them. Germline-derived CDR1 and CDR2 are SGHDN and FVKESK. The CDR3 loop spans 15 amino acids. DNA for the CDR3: TGTGCCAGCAGCCAAGGGACGACACCATGGTATGGCTACACCTTC. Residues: CASSQGTTPWYGYTF. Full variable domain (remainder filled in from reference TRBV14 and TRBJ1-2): EAGVTQFPSHSVIEKGQTVTLRCDPISGHDNLYWYRRVMGKEIKFLLHFVKESKQDESGMPNNRFLAERTGGTYSTLKVQPAELEDSGVYFCASSQGTTPWYGYTFGSGTRLTVV.

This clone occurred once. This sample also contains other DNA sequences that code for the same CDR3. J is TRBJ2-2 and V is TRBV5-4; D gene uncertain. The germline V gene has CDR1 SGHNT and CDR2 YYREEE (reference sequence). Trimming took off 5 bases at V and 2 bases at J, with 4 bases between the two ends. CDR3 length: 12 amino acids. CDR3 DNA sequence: TGTGCCAGCAGTCCTAACACCGGGGAGCTGTTTTTT. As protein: CASSPNTGELFF.

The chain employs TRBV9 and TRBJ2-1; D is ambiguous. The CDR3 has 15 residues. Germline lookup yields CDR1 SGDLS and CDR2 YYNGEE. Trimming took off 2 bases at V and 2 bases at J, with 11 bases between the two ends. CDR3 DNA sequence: TGTGCCAGCAGCGTGGCATCCTTGCCCTACAATGAGCAGTTCTTC. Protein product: CASSVASLPYNEQFF.

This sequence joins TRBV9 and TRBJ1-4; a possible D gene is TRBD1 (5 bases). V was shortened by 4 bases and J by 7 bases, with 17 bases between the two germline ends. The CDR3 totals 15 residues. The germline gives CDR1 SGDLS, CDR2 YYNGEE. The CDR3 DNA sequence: TGTGCCAGCAGCTTATATGGGGGAGTTGGTGAAAAACTGTTTTTT. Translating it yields CASSLYGGVGEKLFF.

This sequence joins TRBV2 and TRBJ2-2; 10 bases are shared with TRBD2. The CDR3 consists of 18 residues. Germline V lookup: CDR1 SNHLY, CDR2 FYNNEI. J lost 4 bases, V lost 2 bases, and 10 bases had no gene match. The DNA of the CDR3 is TGTGCCAGCAGTGAACCTCCAGCGGGAGGGCCGGGCACCGGGGAGCTGTTTTTT. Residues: CASSEPPAGGPGTGELFF.

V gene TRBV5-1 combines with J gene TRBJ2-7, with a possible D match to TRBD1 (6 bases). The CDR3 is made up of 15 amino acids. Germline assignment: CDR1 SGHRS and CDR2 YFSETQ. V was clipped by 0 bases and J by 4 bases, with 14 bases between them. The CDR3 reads CASSLGGPNPYEQYF. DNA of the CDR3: TGCGCCAGCAGCTTGGGGGGGCCCAACCCTTACGAGCAGTACTTC.

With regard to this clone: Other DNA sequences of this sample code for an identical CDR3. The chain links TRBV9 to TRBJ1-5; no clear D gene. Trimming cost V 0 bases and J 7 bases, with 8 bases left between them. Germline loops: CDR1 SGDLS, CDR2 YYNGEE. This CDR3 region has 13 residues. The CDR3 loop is CASSVGGRQPQHF. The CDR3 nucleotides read TGTGCCAGCAGCGTAGGAGGGCGGCAGCCCCAGCATTTT. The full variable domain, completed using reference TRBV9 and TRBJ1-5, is DSGVTQTPKHLITATGQRVTLRCSPRSGDLSVYWYQQSLDQGLQFLIQYYNGEERAKGNILERFSAQQFPDLHSELNLSSLELGDSALYFCASSVGGRQPQHFGDGTRLSIL.

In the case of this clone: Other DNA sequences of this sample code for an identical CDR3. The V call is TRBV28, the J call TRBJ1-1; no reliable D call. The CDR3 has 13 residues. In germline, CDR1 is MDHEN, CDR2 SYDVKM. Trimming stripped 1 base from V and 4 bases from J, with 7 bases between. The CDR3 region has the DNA TGTGCCAGCAGTTTATCCCGAGGCACTGAAGCTTTCTTT. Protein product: CASSLSRGTEAFF.

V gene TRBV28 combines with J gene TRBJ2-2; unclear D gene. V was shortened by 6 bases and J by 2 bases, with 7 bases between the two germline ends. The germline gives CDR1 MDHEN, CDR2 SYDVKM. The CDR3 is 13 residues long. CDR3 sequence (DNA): TGTGCCAGCAGGATTCCTAACACCGGGGAGCTGTTTTTT. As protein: CASRIPNTGELFF.